Included here is one TCR beta chain sequence, with context. Its antigen specificity is not known. Within one base of it there is no much larger clone, and no base qualities were kept. Stable Graves' hyperthyroidism was defined as the absence of progression to ophthalmopathy over 18 months of follow-up. Hyperthyroidism patients were newly diagnosed, had a disease duration of under 2 months, and were aged 18 to 65 years. The study excluded patients with uncontrolled infections, other autoimmune diseases, pregnancy or lactation. Diagnoses were based on clinical symptoms, serum thyroxine and TRAb, thyroid ultrasound and orbital computed tomography. Total RNA was extracted with Trizol reagent, and quality was checked on an Agilent 2100 Bioanalyzer. V gives up 0 bases and J gives up 5 bases, and the segment between their germline ends measures 10 bases. As encoded in the germline V gene (reference sequence), CDR1 is LNHNV while CDR2 is YYDKDF. From the cysteine up to the phenylalanine, the CDR3 has a length of 14 residues. The entry retains the CDR3 DNA only, 42 bases that are in frame from base 1.

Amplification of TCR beta CDR3 regions was carried out from RNA transcripts. A first-round RT-PCR of the TCR CDR3 used the HTBI primer set with the Qiagen OneStep RT-PCR kit. A second multiplex PCR round built the libraries, followed by size selection and purification. Sequencing of the libraries was done on an Illumina HiSeq2000 using paired-end 100 bp reads. In the source study's methods: Raw data were processed with SOAPnuke, discarding reads with adapters, uncalled bases, mean Phred below 15, or no exact constant-primer or identifier match. COPE v1.2.5 was used to merge the high-quality paired reads, and each unique nucleotide sequence was defined as a clonotype. MiTCR v1.1 was used to align the clonotypes against IMGT TRBV, TRBD and TRBJ reference segments. Analysis was restricted to V-J combinations with a frequency above 0.0001, which covered 98% to 99.2% of repertoires. The TCS score was defined as the ratio of F50 (clonal expansion) to E x V (chaos), calculated using BLOSUM62-based TCRdist between CDR3 peptides within each V-J. Welch's t-statistics and random forest reduced approximately 520 V-J features to about 12, which were used in a naive Bayes classifier (R e1071). TCRdb trimmed public reads at Q25 via fastp, called clones via MiXCR and kept in-frame beta chains. Rows matching on CDR3 protein sequence are summarized as one entry with the most common DNA and genes. The V and J calls and clone size are TCRdb's, not the authors'. A total of about 540,000 distinct CDR3 sequences appear in this sample, about 43% of them only once. In total, the top ten clones hold approximately 8.2% of the sample.

These data belong to a study of T cells in Graves' hyperthyroidism and ophthalmopathy (dated by TCRdb to 2018 to 2020). For the study in its entirety: To identify distinguishing TCR V-J signatures, a discovery cohort of around 100 patients was used, comprising roughly 45 with Graves' ophthalmopathy and 55 to 65 with stable Graves' hyperthyroidism. An independent validation cohort of about 19 hyperthyroidism patients and about 16 patients who later progressed to ophthalmopathy tested prospective prediction of ophthalmopathy. After sampling, hyperthyroidism patients received methimazole starting at 30 mg daily, and ophthalmopathy patients received high-dose intravenous methylprednisolone. The paper describes TCR Vbeta CDR3 sequencing of about 140 peripheral blood samples, made up of 43 ophthalmopathy patients, over 70 hyperthyroidism patients and 17 progressor patients. Thyroid tissue and blood T-cell repertoires from six Graves' hyperthyroidism patients were also compared in the study. The 95 to 100 discovery patients were randomly split 7:3 into training and test sets. General conclusions and limits of the study: Most expanded thyroid clonotypes (frequency above 0.001) were also detected in blood, suggesting blood repertoires may reflect thyroid immune responses. During validation, the model predicted progression to ophthalmopathy a median of around six months ahead of onset, with just under 71% sensitivity and roughly 75% specificity. A 13 V-J signature model separated ophthalmopathy from stable hyperthyroidism, with about 88% sensitivity and roughly 82% specificity in cross-validation and 80%/75% in testing. Sample size was not statistically predetermined, and investigators were not blinded to group allocation.

What was sequenced was peripheral blood or thyroid tissue (not recorded which). The rearrangement combines TRBV15 with TRBJ2-5; the D gene could be TRBD1 or TRBD2, each one agreeing over 5 bases. The TCR comes from a woman between 18 and 29 years old with Graves' hyperthyroidism. Donor details come from another sample of the same person, matched by shared clones. The CDR3 in this case is CATSRDRGTETQYF. DNA sequence: TGTGCCACCAGCAGAGATCGGGGCACGGAGACCCAGTACTTC.